This entry lists 13 T cell receptor beta chains sequenced from one sample in a study of immune evolution from preneoplasia to lung adenocarcinoma. TCRdb's table, derived via immunoSEQ multiplex PCR, lists solely in-frame clones and lacks some. The sample records about 9,500 clones, around 79% being singletons. Source material: FFPE minimally invasive lung adenocarcinoma tissue. The receptors were gathered from a donor aged 70 or older with lung adenocarcinoma.

The V gene is TRBV25-1, the J gene TRBJ2-7, with D perhaps assigned TRBD1 or TRBD2 (5 bases each). Germline V gives CDR1 MGHDK, CDR2 SYGVNS. The CDR3 has 12 residues. The V gene lost 5 bases and the J gene lost 6 bases, with 11 bases spanning the gap. CDR3 sequence: CASSLAGTEQYF. In nucleotides, the CDR3 is TGTGCCAGCAGTTTGGCCGGGACCGAGCAGTACTTC.

The chain joins TRBV7-3 to TRBJ2-3; D uncertain. The CDR3 spans 15 residues. The germline gives CDR1 SGHTA, CDR2 FQGTGA. Trimming took off 5 bases at V and 0 bases at J, with 12 bases between the two ends. The CDR3 region has the DNA TGTGCCAGCAGCCAAACCCCGGCGAGCACAGATACGCAGTATTTT. Translation gives CASSQTPASTDTQYF.

The rearrangement links TRBV19 to TRBJ2-2, with 10 bases that match TRBD2. V dropped 6 bases and J dropped 5; count of bases not matched to a gene: 6. The CDR3 contains 15 residues. Germline CDR1 reads LNHDA; CDR2 reads SQIVND (reference sequence). For the CDR3, the DNA is TGTGCCAGTAGGGGGGGACTAGCGCCTACCGGGGAGCTGTTTTTT. Protein: CASRGGLAPTGELFF.

The genes are TRBV11-2 and TRBJ2-2, with 8 bases that match TRBD2. V shed 3 bases and J 7 bases; nucleotides not matched to a gene: 4. There are 14 residues in the CDR3. CDR1 and CDR2 from the germline V gene are SGHAT and FQNNGV. CDR3 coding DNA: TGTGCCAGCAGCTTGATGAGCGGGGGCGGGGAGCTGTTTTTT. Translated, it gives CASSLMSGGGELFF.

The chain recombines TRBV30 with TRBJ2-7; D possibly uses TRBD1 or TRBD2 (5 bases each). The CDR3 runs to 14 residues. Trimming left V 0 bases short and J 1 base short, with 10 bases between. CDR1 and CDR2 from the germline V gene are GTSNPN and SVGIG (reference sequence). The CDR3 is CAWSVWDGSYEQYF. CDR3 coding DNA: TGTGCCTGGAGTGTATGGGACGGTTCCTACGAGCAGTACTTC.

V is TRBV5-1 and J is TRBJ2-5, with D unresolved. Germline V gives CDR1 SGHRS, CDR2 YFSETQ. Trimming took 5 bases from V and 0 from J, leaving 17 bases between them. CDR3 size: 16 residues. Here the CDR3 DNA reads TGCGCCAGCAGGGCCTTTAAAAGAGAGTACCAAGAGACCCAGTACTTC. It yields the protein CASRAFKREYQETQYF.

The chain is built from TRBV6-1 and TRBJ1-5, with no clear D. The length of the CDR3 is 12 residues. The germline V gene has CDR1 MNHNS and CDR2 SASEGT. Trimming took 7 bases from V and 5 from J, leaving 9 bases between them. CDR3 protein: CASTVGDQPQHF. In DNA form, the CDR3 reads TGTGCCAGCACTGTCGGGGATCAGCCCCAGCATTTT.

This clone was observed once. The chain combines TRBV4-2 with TRBJ2-3; D is ambiguous. With 3 bases removed from V and 2 bases from J, the gap between germline ends came to 6 bases. The CDR3 is 13 amino acids. The germline V gene has CDR1 LGHNA and CDR2 YNFKEQ. CDR3 region: CASSQENTDTQYF. The CDR3 region has the DNA TGTGCCAGCAGCCAGGAAAACACAGATACGCAGTATTTT.

This clone was counted a few times. The chain couples TRBV5-1 to TRBJ1-1; 9 positions agree with TRBD1. The CDR3 loop spans 15 amino acids. Unmatched junction bases numbered 3, after V lost 3 bases and J lost 0 bases. Germline V lookup: CDR1 SGHRS, CDR2 YFSETQ. As DNA, the CDR3 is TGCGCCAGCAGCTGGGGGACAGGGATGAACACTGAAGCTTTCTTT. Translation: CASSWGTGMNTEAFF.

V and J are TRBV30 and TRBJ1-2; D is uncertain. CDR1 is GTSNPN and CDR2 is SVGIG in the germline V gene (reference sequence). There are 15 residues in the CDR3. V dropped 5 bases and J dropped 4 bases, with 20 bases sitting between them. CDR3 DNA sequence: TGTGCCTGGGCATATTTTTATAGAAAGACCTATGGCTACACCTTC. This codes for CAWAYFYRKTYGYTF.

This clone rates as medium-sized. V and J are TRBV10-3 and TRBJ2-3, with D tentatively TRBD1 (5 bases). The CDR3 consists of 12 residues. V lost 10 bases and J 3 bases, leaving 11 bases between the germline ends. Per germline, CDR1 ENHRY and CDR2 SYGVKD. DNA for the CDR3: TGTGCCACGCGACAGCAAACAGATACGCAGTATTTT. Translated, it gives CATRQQTDTQYF.

CDR3 nucleotides: TGCGCCAGCAGCTTGGAGGGAGACTCCTATGGCTACACCTTC. Translated, it gives CASSLEGDSYGYTF. V is TRBV5-1 and J is TRBJ1-2; D gene ambiguous. V dropped 0 bases and J dropped 4 bases, with 10 bases sitting between them. CDR1 is SGHRS and CDR2 is YFSETQ in the germline V gene. This CDR3 contains 14 residues.

This clone came up a few times. This chain connects TRBV6-6 to TRBJ2-7, with 7 bases identical to TRBD1. Germline CDR1 and CDR2: MNHNY and SVGAGI (reference sequence). The V and J ends lost 0 bases and 4 bases, in that order; junction bases with no gene match: 9. The CDR3 runs to 16 residues. The CDR3 sequence: CASSYSSTGATYEQYF. In DNA form, the CDR3 reads TGTGCCAGCAGTTACTCGAGCACAGGGGCCACATACGAGCAGTACTTC.